These 9 T cell receptor beta chains were sequenced from one sample in a study of a mutant IDH1 vaccine in newly diagnosed glioma. Method: immunoSEQ multiplex PCR; TCRdb's copy keeps in-frame clones and lacks some. The profile covers tens of thousands of clones, with less than 85% appearing a single time and over 3% taken by the ten largest. For these TCRs, the target antigens are not known. Time point: week 5, during vaccination. Every vaccination contained 300 ug of the mutant IDH1 20-mer peptide and was paired with topical imiquimod. Sequenced here: PBMCs, sampled from a glioma patient whose treatment included an IDH1 peptide vaccine. Source of these receptors: a young woman with glioma. Some clones in this sample may be carry-over from other donors' samples.

The chain carries TRBV27 and TRBJ2-3, with TRBD2 matching over 7 bases. Trimming at V came to 6 bases and at J to 0 bases, leaving 6 bases not matched to a gene. The V gene's germline CDR1 is MNHEY and CDR2 SMNVEV (reference sequence). The CDR3 spans 15 residues. DNA for the CDR3: TGTGCCAGCAGCCGGGACTACCTCAGCACAGATACGCAGTATTTT. Translation gives CASSRDYLSTDTQYF.

The chain employs TRBV18 and TRBJ2-7; TRBD1 aligns across 9 bases. CDR1 KGHSH and CDR2 LQKENI come from the germline V gene. The CDR3 spans 15 residues. The ends lost 3 bases at V and 3 bases at J; junction bases unmatched: 6. The CDR3 reads CASSPSGQGFYEQYF. The CDR3 nucleotides read TGTGCCAGCTCACCCTCGGGACAGGGATTCTACGAGCAGTACTTC.

The chain has TRBV5-1 and TRBJ1-2; D might be TRBD1 (5 bases). The V end was cut by 4 bases, the J end by 7 bases, with 14 bases between. CDR3 length equals 13 residues. Germline V CDR1 and CDR2: SGHRS, YFSETQ. The CDR3 nucleotides read TGCGCCAGCAGCCTGACAGTTACGGGTGGCTACACCTTC. This codes for CASSLTVTGGYTF.

CDR3 nucleotide sequence: TGTGCCAGCAGCTTGAGAGGACAGATCAATCAGCCCCAGCATTTT. Amino acids: CASSLRGQINQPQHF. This chain connects TRBV7-2 to TRBJ1-5; possible D gene TRBD1, 6 bases. The CDR3 covers 15 residues. Germline CDR1 is SGHTA and CDR2 is FQGNSA. The ends were cut back, 3 bases at V and 3 bases at J, with 12 bases in the middle.

This rearrangement joins TRBV10-3 to TRBJ1-2; D gene uncertain. CDR1 is ENHRY and CDR2 is SYGVKD in the germline V gene. This CDR3 has 13 amino acids. The germline V and J ends were trimmed by 7 bases and 0 bases, with 9 bases remaining between them. CDR3 loop: CAITRSSNYGYTF. The CDR3 region has the DNA TGTGCCATCACCCGATCCTCTAACTATGGCTACACCTTC.

This clone was counted between two and nine times. The chain employs TRBV9 and TRBJ1-2, with D hard to call. Trimming pared 4 bases from V and 4 bases from J, leaving 11 bases between. Germline V CDR1 and CDR2: SGDLS, YYNGEE. The CDR3 is 13 amino acids. CDR3 DNA: TGTGCCAGCAGCTCCAACGGGCTCTATGGCTACACCTTC. Its translation: CASSSNGLYGYTF.

The chain is built from TRBV4-1 and TRBJ2-1, with 9 bases that match TRBD2. V lost 0 bases, J lost 5 bases, and 8 bases stayed unmatched. CDR1 MGHRA and CDR2 YSYEKL come from the germline V gene. CDR3 size: 17 residues. This chain's CDR3 is CASSQERTRLADNEQFF. The CDR3 DNA is TGCGCCAGCAGCCAAGAAAGAACGAGACTAGCGGACAATGAGCAGTTCTTC.

The CDR3 DNA follows: TGTGCCAGCAGAGGACTAGCGGGAGTCCACGAGCAGTACTTC. This codes for CASRGLAGVHEQYF. The chain joins TRBV11-2 to TRBJ2-7; 13 nucleotides match TRBD2. Germline V lookup: CDR1 SGHAT, CDR2 FQNNGV. This CDR3 contains 14 residues. After removal of 6 bases from V and 5 bases from J, the junction contained 4 bases not matched to a gene. Full variable domain (outside the CDR3, taken from reference TRBV11-2 and TRBJ2-7): EAGVAQSPRYKIIEKRQSVAFWCNPISGHATLYWYQQILGQGPKLLIQFQNNGVVDDSQLPKDRFSAERLKGVDSTLKIQPAKLEDSAVYLCASRGLAGVHEQYFGPGTRLTVT.

J is TRBJ2-2 and V is TRBV13, with D perhaps TRBD2 (6 bases). Germline V CDR1 and CDR2: PRHDT, FYEKMQ (reference sequence). The CDR3 contains 17 residues. V lost 0 bases, J lost 2 bases, and 13 bases lay in between. The CDR3 loop is CASSLGGSSANTGELFF. In nucleotides, the CDR3 is TGTGCCAGCAGCTTAGGAGGGTCTAGCGCCAACACCGGGGAGCTGTTTTTT.